The rows below give T cell receptor beta chains drawn from one sample of a study of blood T cell repertoires in COVID-19. Profiling relied on immunoSEQ multiplex PCR, and the TCRdb table lists in-frame clones only, not all of them. The sample includes approximately 120,000 clones, less than 90% of them seen just once. Source material: peripheral blood. All receptors derive from a woman of 80 years or more with acute or convalescent COVID-19. Both conserved end residues are part of each CDR3. D genes are given only for firm matches. The size of a clone is reported for some rows only, either as once, few or many, or as a class for expanded clones.

clone_size j_call v_call d_call cdr3_nt cdr3_aa
- TRBJ2-7 TRBV4-3 - TGCGCCAGCAGCCGCGGGACCGGCTACTACGAGCAGTACTTC CASSRGTGYYEQYF
- TRBJ1-6 TRBV5-4 - TGTGCCAGCAGCTTGGGACCAGGATATAATTCACCCCTCCACTTT CASSLGPGYNSPLHF
- TRBJ2-7 TRBV3-1/TRBV3-2 TRBD2 TGTGCCAGCAGCCCCCGGGGAGGGGCGCCGAGGGACGAGCAGTACTTC CASSPRGGAPRDEQYF
- TRBJ2-5 TRBV14 - TGTGCCAGCAGCCAAGATAGCAGGGGCCTGTGGGAGACCCAGTACTTC CASSQDSRGLWETQYF
- TRBJ1-5 TRBV2 - TGTGCCAGCAGTGAACAGGGAATGGGTCAGCCCCAGCATTTT CASSEQGMGQPQHF
- TRBJ1-2 TRBV10-3 - TGTGCCATCAGTGAATTTAAGGGGCGCGCCTATGGCTACACCTTC CAISEFKGRAYGYTF
- TRBJ1-5 TRBV12-3/TRBV12-4 - TGTGCCAGCAGTTTAGCGGGAGGGCAGCCCCAGCATTTT CASSLAGGQPQHF
- TRBJ2-2 TRBV24-1 - TGTGCCACCAAGGACACCAGTTATAGGAACACCGGGGAGCTGTTTTTT CATKDTSYRNTGELFF
- TRBJ2-3 TRBV7-2 - TGTGCCAGCAGCTTCTACAGACTAGTAGGGGCAGATACGCAGTATTTT CASSFYRLVGADTQYF
- TRBJ1-6 TRBV28 TRBD1 TGTGCCAGCAGCTCCACAGGGGGGGGACAGCGCCTCCACTTT CASSSTGGGQRLHF
- TRBJ1-4 TRBV5-1 TRBD1 TGCGCCAGCAGCTTGCAGGGGGCTAGTGAAAAACTGTTTTTT CASSLQGASEKLFF
- TRBJ1-1 TRBV6-1 - TGTGCCAGCAGTGACGACAGACGCAGTATGAACACTGAAGCTTTCTTT CASSDDRRSMNTEAFF
- TRBJ1-6 TRBV28 - TGTGCCAGCACCAAGCTGAGCTCCTATAATTCACCCCTCCACTTT CASTKLSSYNSPLHF
- TRBJ1-2 TRBV19 TRBD1 TGTGCCAGTAGTATCCCGGGACAGGGATCTAGGGTCGGTGGCTACACCTTC CASSIPGQGSRVGGYTF
- TRBJ2-1 TRBV11-2 TRBD1 TGTGCCAGCAGCCTTTATGGGACAGGGCGGAATGAGCAGTTCTTC CASSLYGTGRNEQFF
- TRBJ2-3 TRBV18 TRBD2 TGTGCCAGCTCACCCCTAGCGGGGGCGGATACGCAGTATTTT CASSPLAGADTQYF
few TRBJ1-1 TRBV20-1 - TGCAGTGCTAACGCGGGGGCTGAAGCTTTCTTT CSANAGAEAFF
- TRBJ2-4 TRBV19 - TGTGCCAGTAGTATGCAGGACAAAAACATTCAGTACTTC CASSMQDKNIQYF
- TRBJ2-3 TRBV9 TRBD1 TGTGCCAGCAGCGTAGCCCCGGGACAGGGGATTCCGGATACGCAGTATTTT CASSVAPGQGIPDTQYF
- TRBJ1-3 TRBV5-1 - TGCGCCAGCAGCTCGGCGGGGGGCGGAAACACCATATATTTT CASSSAGGGNTIYF
once TRBJ1-2 TRBV9 TRBD1 TGTGCCAGCAGCGCCCAACTGACAGGGGGCGGTTACTATGGCTACACCTTC CASSAQLTGGGYYGYTF
- TRBJ1-4 TRBV12-3/TRBV12-4 - TGTGCCAGCAGTTTGTCAGGGTCTGAAAAACTGTTTTTT CASSLSGSEKLFF
- TRBJ1-2 TRBV6-5 TRBD1 TGTGCCACCCACAGGGGAGCTAACTATGGCTACACCTTC CATHRGANYGYTF
- TRBJ1-6 TRBV24-1 - TGTGCCACCAGTGATACCCACCACGACAGCTTCAATTCACCCCTCCACTTT CATSDTHHDSFNSPLHF
once TRBJ1-5 TRBV15 TRBD1 TGTGCCACCAGCAGAGATCTCCCCCCGGGACAGGGGACTATTTTT CATSRDLPPGQGTIF
- TRBJ1-5 TRBV2 - TGTGCCAGCAAGCTGGGGAGGTCAGCTGGGCCCCAGCATTTT CASKLGRSAGPQHF
- TRBJ1-6 TRBV5-1 TRBD1 TGCGCCAGCAGCTCCGACAGGGGTAATTCACCCCTCCACTTT CASSSDRGNSPLHF
once TRBJ1-5 TRBV2 TRBD1 TGTGCCAGCAGTGGGCAGGGGGACAATCAGCCCCAGCATTTT CASSGQGDNQPQHF
- TRBJ1-1 TRBV10-3 - TGTGCCATCAGCCTGCAGGACACTGAAGCTTTCTTT CAISLQDTEAFF
- TRBJ1-5 TRBV6-2/TRBV6-3 - TGTGCCAGCAGTTTTGGCGACAGTCAGCCCCAGCATTTT CASSFGDSQPQHF
- TRBJ2-2 TRBV10-3 - TGTGCCATCAGTCCCCGTGCCGGGACATCCGACACCGGGGAGCTGTTTTTT CAISPRAGTSDTGELFF
- TRBJ1-2 TRBV19 - TGTGCCAGTAGTCTCCCCAGGGGAAACTATGGCTACACCTTC CASSLPRGNYGYTF
- TRBJ2-2 TRBV7-9 - TGTGCCAGCAGCCTACAGGGAGGGCGGACCGGGGAGCTGTTTTTT CASSLQGGRTGELFF
- TRBJ2-3 TRBV10-3 TRBD2 TGTGCCATCACGGCGGGGGTAGAGGATACGCAGTATTTT CAITAGVEDTQYF
- TRBJ1-2 TRBV12-3/TRBV12-4 - TGTGCCAGCAGCCAAGGACAGACCTATGGCTACACCTTC CASSQGQTYGYTF
- TRBJ1-4 TRBV3-1/TRBV3-2 TRBD1 TGTGCCAGCCTCGCCTACGGACAGGGTCACGAAAAACTGTTTTTT CASLAYGQGHEKLFF
- TRBJ1-6 TRBV19 - TGTGCCAGTAGAGGGCCGGGGAGCTCCTATAATTCACCCCTCCACTTT CASRGPGSSYNSPLHF
- TRBJ2-1 TRBV11-1 - TGTGCCAGCAGCTTACAAGGACAGATCTCCTACAATGAGCAGTTCTTC CASSLQGQISYNEQFF
few TRBJ2-1 TRBV4-1 TRBD2 TGCGCCAGCAGCCAAGATCCCGCTAGCGGGTGGAATGAGCAGTTCTTC CASSQDPASGWNEQFF
- TRBJ1-2 TRBV27 TRBD1 TGTGCCAGCAGCACCACTTGGGACAGATCTAACTATGGCTACACCTTC CASSTTWDRSNYGYTF